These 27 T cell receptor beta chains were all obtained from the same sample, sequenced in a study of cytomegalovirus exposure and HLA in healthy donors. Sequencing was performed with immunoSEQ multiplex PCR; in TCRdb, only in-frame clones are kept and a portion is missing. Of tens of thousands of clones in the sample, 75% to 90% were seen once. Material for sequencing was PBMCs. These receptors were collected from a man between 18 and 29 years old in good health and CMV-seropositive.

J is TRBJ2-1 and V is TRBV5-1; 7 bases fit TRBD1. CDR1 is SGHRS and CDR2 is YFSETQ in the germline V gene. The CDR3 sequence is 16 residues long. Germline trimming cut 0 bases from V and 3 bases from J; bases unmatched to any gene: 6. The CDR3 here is CASSLEGTAYYNEQFF. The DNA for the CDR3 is TGCGCCAGCAGCTTGGAAGGGACAGCTTACTACAATGAGCAGTTCTTC.

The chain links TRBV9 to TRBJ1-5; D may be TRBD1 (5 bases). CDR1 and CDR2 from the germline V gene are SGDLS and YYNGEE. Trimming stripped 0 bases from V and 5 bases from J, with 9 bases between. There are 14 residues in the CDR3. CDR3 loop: CASSVGQNDQPQHF. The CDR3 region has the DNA TGTGCCAGCAGCGTAGGACAGAACGATCAGCCCCAGCATTTT.

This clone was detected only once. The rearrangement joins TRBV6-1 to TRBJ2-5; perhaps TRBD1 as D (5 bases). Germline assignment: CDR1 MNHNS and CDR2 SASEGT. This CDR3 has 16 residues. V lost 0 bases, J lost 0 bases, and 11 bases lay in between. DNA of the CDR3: TGTGCCAGCAGTGAAGCGGCAGGGTGGTACCAAGAGACCCAGTACTTC. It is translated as CASSEAAGWYQETQYF.

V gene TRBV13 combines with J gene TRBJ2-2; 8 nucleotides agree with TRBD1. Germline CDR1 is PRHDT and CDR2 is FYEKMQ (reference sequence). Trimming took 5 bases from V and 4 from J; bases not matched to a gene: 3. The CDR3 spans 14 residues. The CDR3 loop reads CASSKGTGTGELFF. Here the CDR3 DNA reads TGTGCCAGCAGCAAAGGGACAGGCACCGGGGAGCTGTTTTTT.

The CDR3 DNA is TGCAGCGTTGAAGATCGCCAGGGGGAGTTCTTC. It specifies CSVEDRQGEFF. The gene calls are TRBV29-1 and TRBJ2-1; 7 positions agree with TRBD1. Germline lookup yields CDR1 SQVTM and CDR2 ANQGSEA. Trimming removed 0 bases from V and 14 bases from J; junction bases left unmatched: 4. This CDR3 comprises 11 residues.

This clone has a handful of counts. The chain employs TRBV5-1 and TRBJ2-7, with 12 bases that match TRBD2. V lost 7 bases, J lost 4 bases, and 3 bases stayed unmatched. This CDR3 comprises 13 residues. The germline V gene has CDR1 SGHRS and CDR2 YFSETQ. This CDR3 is CASGLAGRYEQYF. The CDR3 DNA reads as TGCGCCAGCGGACTAGCGGGAAGGTACGAGCAGTACTTC.

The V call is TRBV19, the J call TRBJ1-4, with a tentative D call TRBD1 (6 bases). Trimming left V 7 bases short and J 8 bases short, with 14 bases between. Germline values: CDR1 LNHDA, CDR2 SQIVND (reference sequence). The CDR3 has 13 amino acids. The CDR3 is CASNGQGHEKLFF. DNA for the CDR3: TGTGCCAGTAATGGGCAGGGGCACGAAAAACTGTTTTTT.

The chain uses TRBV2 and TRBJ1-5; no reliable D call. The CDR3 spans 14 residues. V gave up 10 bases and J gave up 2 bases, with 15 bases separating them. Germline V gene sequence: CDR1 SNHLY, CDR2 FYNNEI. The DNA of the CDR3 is TGTGCCACCCGTGCTTGGGGAGGCAATCAGCCCCAGCATTTT. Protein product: CATRAWGGNQPQHF.

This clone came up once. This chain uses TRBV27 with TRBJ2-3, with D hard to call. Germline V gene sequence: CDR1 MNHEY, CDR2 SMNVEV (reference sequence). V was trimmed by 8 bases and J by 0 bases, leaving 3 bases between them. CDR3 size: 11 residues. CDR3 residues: CASSSTDTQYF. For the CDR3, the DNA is TGTGCCAGCTCTAGCACAGATACGCAGTATTTT.

CDR3 DNA: TGTGCCAGCAGCTTAGCAGGGGGTCAGCCCCAGCATTTT. Protein product: CASSLAGGQPQHF. V gene TRBV11-2 combines with J gene TRBJ1-5, with 7 positions matching TRBD1. Looked up from germline, CDR1 is SGHAT and CDR2 is FQNNGV. Losses at the gene ends were 1 base for V and 6 bases for J; bases not matched to a gene: 0. The CDR3 runs 13 residues.

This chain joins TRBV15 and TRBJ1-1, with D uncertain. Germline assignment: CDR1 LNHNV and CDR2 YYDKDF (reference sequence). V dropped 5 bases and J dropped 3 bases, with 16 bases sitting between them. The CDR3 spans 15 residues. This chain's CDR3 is CATSSRGGKYTEAFF. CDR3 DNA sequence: TGTGCCACCAGCTCACGCGGAGGGAAGTACACTGAAGCTTTCTTT.

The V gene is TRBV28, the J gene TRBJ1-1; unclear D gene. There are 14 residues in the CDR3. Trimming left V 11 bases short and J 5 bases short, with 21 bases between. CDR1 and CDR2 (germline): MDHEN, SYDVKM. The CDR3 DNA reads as TGTGCCGCCACGCACCCTGTCGGACTTACTGAAGCTTTCTTT. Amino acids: CAATHPVGLTEAFF.

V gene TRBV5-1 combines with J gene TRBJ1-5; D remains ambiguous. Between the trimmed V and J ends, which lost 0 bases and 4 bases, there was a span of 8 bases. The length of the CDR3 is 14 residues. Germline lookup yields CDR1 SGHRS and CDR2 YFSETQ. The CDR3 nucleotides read TGCGCCAGCAGCTTGGTTCCGGGGAATCAGCCCCAGCATTTT. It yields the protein CASSLVPGNQPQHF.

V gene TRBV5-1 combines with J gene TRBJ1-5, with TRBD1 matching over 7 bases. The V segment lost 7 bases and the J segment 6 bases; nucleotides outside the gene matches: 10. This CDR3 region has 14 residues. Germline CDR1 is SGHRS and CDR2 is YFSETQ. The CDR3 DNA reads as TGCGCCAGCTCTCCCGGGACAGCAGGTCAGCCCCAGCATTTT. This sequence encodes CASSPGTAGQPQHF.

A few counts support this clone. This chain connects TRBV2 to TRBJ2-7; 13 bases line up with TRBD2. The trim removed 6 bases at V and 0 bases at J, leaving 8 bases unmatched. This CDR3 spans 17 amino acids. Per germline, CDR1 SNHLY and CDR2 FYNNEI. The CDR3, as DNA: TGTGCCAGCAGACGTGGACTAGCGGGAGCCAGCTCCTACGAGCAGTACTTC. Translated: CASRRGLAGASSYEQYF. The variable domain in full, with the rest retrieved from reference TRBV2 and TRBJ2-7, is EPEVTQTPSHQVTQMGQEVILRCVPISNHLYFYWYRQILGQKVEFLVSFYNNEISEKSEIFDDQFSVERPDGSNFTLKIRSTKLEDSAMYFCASRRGLAGASSYEQYFGPGTRLTVT.

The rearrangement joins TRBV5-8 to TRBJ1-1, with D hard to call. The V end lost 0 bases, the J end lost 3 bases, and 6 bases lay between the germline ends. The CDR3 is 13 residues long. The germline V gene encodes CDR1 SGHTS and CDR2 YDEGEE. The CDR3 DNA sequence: TGTGCCAGCAGCTTGGTCTCGGACACTGAAGCTTTCTTT. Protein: CASSLVSDTEAFF.

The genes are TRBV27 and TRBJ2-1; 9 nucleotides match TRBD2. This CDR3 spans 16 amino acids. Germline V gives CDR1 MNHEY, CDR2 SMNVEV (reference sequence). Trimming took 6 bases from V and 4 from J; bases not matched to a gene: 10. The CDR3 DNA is TGTGCCAGCAGCCCCAGTAGCGGGAGCTCGTACAATGAGCAGTTCTTC. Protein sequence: CASSPSSGSSYNEQFF.

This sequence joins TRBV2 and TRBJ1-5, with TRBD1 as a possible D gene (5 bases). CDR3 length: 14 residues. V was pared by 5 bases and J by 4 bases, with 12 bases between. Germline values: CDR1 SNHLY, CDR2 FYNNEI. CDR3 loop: CASSTSGSNQPQHF. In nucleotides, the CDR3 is TGTGCCAGCAGTACCTCAGGGTCTAATCAGCCCCAGCATTTT.

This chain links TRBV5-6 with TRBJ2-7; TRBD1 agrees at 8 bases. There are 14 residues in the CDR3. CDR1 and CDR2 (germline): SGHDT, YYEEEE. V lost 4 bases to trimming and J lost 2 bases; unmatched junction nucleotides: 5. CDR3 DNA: TGTGCCAGCAGCCGGACAGGGAGTCCCTACGAGCAGTACTTC. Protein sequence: CASSRTGSPYEQYF.

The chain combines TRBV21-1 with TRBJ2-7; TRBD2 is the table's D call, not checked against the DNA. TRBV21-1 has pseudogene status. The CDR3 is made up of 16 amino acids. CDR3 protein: CASSNRGSLVSYEQYV. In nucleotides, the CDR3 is TGTGCCAGCAGCAACCGGGGGTCTCTCGTCTCCTACGAGCAGTACGTC.

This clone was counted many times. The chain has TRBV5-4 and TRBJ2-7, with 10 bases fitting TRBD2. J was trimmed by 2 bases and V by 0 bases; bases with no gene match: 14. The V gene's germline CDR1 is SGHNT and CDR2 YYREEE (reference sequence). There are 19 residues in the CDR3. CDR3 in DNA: TGTGCCAGCAGCTTGGGTGCCCCCCCGACTAGCGGGCGAACCTACGAGCAGTACGTC. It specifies CASSLGAPPTSGRTYEQYV.

CDR3: CASSRGTSGSTSTDTQYF. CDR3 coding DNA: TGTGCCAGCAGCCGCGGGACTAGCGGGAGTACGAGCACAGATACGCAGTATTTT. The chain links TRBV4-2 to TRBJ2-3; the match to TRBD2 covers 14 bases. The length of the CDR3 is 18 residues. The germline CDR1 and CDR2 sequences are LGHNA and YNFKEQ. V shed 4 bases and J 0 bases; nucleotides not matched to a gene: 6.

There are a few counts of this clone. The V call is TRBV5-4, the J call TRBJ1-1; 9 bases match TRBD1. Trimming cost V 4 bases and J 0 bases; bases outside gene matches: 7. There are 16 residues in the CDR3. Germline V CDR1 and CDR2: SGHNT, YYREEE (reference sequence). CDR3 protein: CASSLGQGRMNTEAFF. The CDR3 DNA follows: TGTGCCAGCAGCCTCGGACAGGGGAGGATGAACACTGAAGCTTTCTTT.

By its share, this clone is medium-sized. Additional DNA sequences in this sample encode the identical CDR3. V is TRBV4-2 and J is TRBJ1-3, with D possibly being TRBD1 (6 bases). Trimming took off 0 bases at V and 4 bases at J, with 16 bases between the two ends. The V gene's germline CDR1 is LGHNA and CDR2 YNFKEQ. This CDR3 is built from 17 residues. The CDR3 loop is CASSQDGGAPTGNTIYF. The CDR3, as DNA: TGTGCCAGCAGCCAAGATGGGGGGGCGCCTACGGGAAACACCATATATTTT.

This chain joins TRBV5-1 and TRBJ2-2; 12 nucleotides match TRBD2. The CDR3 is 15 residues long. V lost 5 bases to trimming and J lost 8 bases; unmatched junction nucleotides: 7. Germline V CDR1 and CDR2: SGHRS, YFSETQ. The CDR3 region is CASRTTSGSEGELFF. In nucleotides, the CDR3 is TGCGCCAGCAGGACGACTAGCGGGAGTGAAGGGGAGCTGTTTTTT.

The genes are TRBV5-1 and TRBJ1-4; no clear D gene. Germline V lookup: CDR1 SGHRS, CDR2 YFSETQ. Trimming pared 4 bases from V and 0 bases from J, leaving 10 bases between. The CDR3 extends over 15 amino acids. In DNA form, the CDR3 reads TGCGCCAGCAGCCAGTACGAAGCAACTAATGAAAAACTGTTTTTT. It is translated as CASSQYEATNEKLFF.

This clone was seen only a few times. The CDR3 DNA reads TGTGCCAGCAGTGAAGGACAGGGAACCTATGGCTACACCTTC. Its translation: CASSEGQGTYGYTF. The chain uses TRBV6-1 and TRBJ1-2; 7 nucleotides match TRBD1. V gave up 1 base and J gave up 4 bases; unmatched junction bases: 3. The CDR3 spans 14 residues. The germline V gene has CDR1 MNHNS and CDR2 SASEGT.